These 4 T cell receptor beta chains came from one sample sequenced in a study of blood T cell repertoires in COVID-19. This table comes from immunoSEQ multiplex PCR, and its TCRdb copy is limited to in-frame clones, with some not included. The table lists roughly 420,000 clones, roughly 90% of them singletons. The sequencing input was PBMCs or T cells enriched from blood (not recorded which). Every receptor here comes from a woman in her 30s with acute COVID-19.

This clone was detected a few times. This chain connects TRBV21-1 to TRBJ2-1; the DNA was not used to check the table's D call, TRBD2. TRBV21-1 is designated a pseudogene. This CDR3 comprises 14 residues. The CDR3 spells CASSKERGDHEQFF. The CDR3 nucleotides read TGTGCCAGCAGCAAAGAACGCGGGGACCATGAGCAGTTCTTC.

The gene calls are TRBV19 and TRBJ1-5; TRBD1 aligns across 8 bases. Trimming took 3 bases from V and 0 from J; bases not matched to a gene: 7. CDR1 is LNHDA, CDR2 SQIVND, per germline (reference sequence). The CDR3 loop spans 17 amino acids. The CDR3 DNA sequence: TGTGCCAGTAGTATTGATCAGGGGGCTTATAGCAATCAGCCCCAGCATTTT. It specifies CASSIDQGAYSNQPQHF.

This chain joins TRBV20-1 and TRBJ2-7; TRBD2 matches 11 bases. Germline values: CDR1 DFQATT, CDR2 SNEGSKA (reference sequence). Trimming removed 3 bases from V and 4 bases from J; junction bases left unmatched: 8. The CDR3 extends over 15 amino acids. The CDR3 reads CSASGGTSGRYEQYF. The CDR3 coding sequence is TGCAGTGCTAGTGGAGGGACTAGCGGTCGATACGAGCAGTACTTC.

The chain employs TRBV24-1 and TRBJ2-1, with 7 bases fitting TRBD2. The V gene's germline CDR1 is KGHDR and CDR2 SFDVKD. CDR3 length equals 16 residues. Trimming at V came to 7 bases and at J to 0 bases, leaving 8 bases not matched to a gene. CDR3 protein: CATSSRRGSSYNEQFF. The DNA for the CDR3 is TGTGCCACCAGCTCTCGGCGGGGGAGCTCCTACAATGAGCAGTTCTTC.